These 22 T cell receptor beta chains share one sample of origin, sequenced in a study of blood T cell repertoires in COVID-19. Clones were sequenced by immunoSEQ multiplex PCR, and TCRdb holds only the in-frame ones, with some missing. The repertoire holds around 190,000 clones, with roughly 82% as singletons. Sequences were obtained from peripheral blood. These receptors all stem from a woman aged 55-75 years with COVID-19, enrolled during active disease.

V gene TRBV7-3 combines with J gene TRBJ2-7; 11 bases agree with TRBD2. Trimming cost V 5 bases and J 11 bases; bases outside gene matches: 14. Germline V lookup: CDR1 SGHTA, CDR2 FQGTGA. The CDR3 contains 15 residues. DNA for the CDR3: TGTGCCAGCAGCCTAAACCCGGGACTAGCGGAGAGGAAGTACTTC. Its translation: CASSLNPGLAERKYF.

This chain connects TRBV10-3 to TRBJ1-4, with D uncertain. This CDR3 is built from 14 residues. Germline V gene lookup returns CDR1 ENHRY and CDR2 SYGVKD. Deletions cut 3 bases from V and 6 bases from J, with 11 bases between. This chain's CDR3 is CAISEGGIDEKLFF. In DNA, the CDR3 is TGTGCCATCAGTGAAGGAGGAATCGATGAAAAACTGTTTTTT.

The chain uses TRBV5-1 and TRBJ1-3; 7 nucleotides line up with TRBD1. The CDR3 is 18 residues long. After removal of 3 bases from V and 1 base from J, the junction contained 13 bases not matched to a gene. Germline lookup yields CDR1 SGHRS and CDR2 YFSETQ. In DNA form, the CDR3 reads TGCGCCAGCAGCTGGAAGACAGGGAAGAGTTCTTCTGGAAACACCATATATTTT. It is translated as CASSWKTGKSSSGNTIYF.

The V gene is TRBV2, the J gene TRBJ2-1, with TRBD1 matching 12 bases. In germline, CDR1 is SNHLY, CDR2 FYNNEI. There are 14 residues in the CDR3. J lost 7 bases, V lost 6 bases, and 4 bases had no gene match. This CDR3 is CASSGTGGRNEQFF. CDR3 coding DNA: TGTGCCAGCAGCGGGACAGGGGGCAGGAATGAGCAGTTCTTC. The full variable domain, in which reference TRBV2 and TRBJ2-1 provide the parts outside the CDR3, is EPEVTQTPSHQVTQMGQEVILRCVPISNHLYFYWYRQILGQKVEFLVSFYNNEISEKSEIFDDQFSVERPDGSNFTLKIRSTKLEDSAMYFCASSGTGGRNEQFFGPGTRLTVL.

This clone was recorded a few times. V gene TRBV29-1 combines with J gene TRBJ2-3, with TRBD1 matching over 7 bases. Looked up from germline, CDR1 is SQVTM and CDR2 is ANQGSEA. V lost 3 bases, J lost 4 bases, and 7 bases stayed unmatched. CDR3 length: 14 amino acids. The CDR3 DNA follows: TGCAGCGTTGAGGAACAGGGGTTCCCAGATACGCAGTATTTT. This gives the protein CSVEEQGFPDTQYF.

This chain links TRBV11-2 with TRBJ2-3, with no clear D. The CDR3 sequence is 16 residues long. V was cut by 4 bases and J by 2 bases, with 16 bases left in between. Germline loops: CDR1 SGHAT, CDR2 FQNNGV. This CDR3 reads CASSSYPPPNTDTQYF. The CDR3 nucleotides read TGTGCCAGCAGCTCCTATCCTCCACCAAACACAGATACGCAGTATTTT.

This sequence joins TRBV6-6 and TRBJ2-3; 9 nucleotides match TRBD2. The CDR3 is made up of 16 amino acids. The J segment lost 1 base and the V segment lost 4 bases, leaving 6 bases of the junction unmatched. The germline V gene has CDR1 MNHNY and CDR2 SVGAGI (reference sequence). CDR3 coding DNA: TGTGCCAGCAGTTTCATAGCGGGAGTTGGCACAGATACGCAGTATTTT. Its translation: CASSFIAGVGTDTQYF.

The chain links TRBV10-1 to TRBJ2-1; weak D call: TRBD1 (6 bases). Germline CDR1 and CDR2: WNHNN and SYGVQD (reference sequence). With 8 bases removed from V and 8 bases from J, the gap between germline ends came to 13 bases. CDR3 length equals 12 residues. CDR3 nucleotides: TGCGCCAGCCACGGGGACACTGATGAGCAGTTCTTC. Translation gives CASHGDTDEQFF.

A few counts support this clone. The V and J genes are TRBV5-1 and TRBJ1-2; 8 bases are shared with TRBD1. This CDR3 region has 16 residues. The V segment lost 6 bases and the J segment 5 bases; nucleotides outside the gene matches: 15. Germline V gene data show CDR1 as SGHRS and CDR2 as YFSETQ. The CDR3, as DNA: TGCGCCAGCACCCTGGTTCCTCAGGACAGGGTTTATGGCTACACCTTC. Encoded protein: CASTLVPQDRVYGYTF. The full variable domain, rest sourced from reference TRBV5-1 and TRBJ1-2, is KAGVTQTPRYLIKTRGQQVTLSCSPISGHRSVSWYQQTPGQGLQFLFEYFSETQRNKGNFPGRFSGRQFSNSRSEMNVSTLELGDSALYLCASTLVPQDRVYGYTFGSGTRLTVV.

This clone was seen only once. The chain combines TRBV7-2 with TRBJ2-3, with D possibly matching TRBD2 (5 bases). CDR1 and CDR2 from the germline V gene are SGHTA and FQGNSA. The CDR3 loop spans 15 amino acids. V was clipped by 1 base and J by 2 bases, with 10 bases between them. The CDR3 loop is CASSLGTANTDTQYF. In DNA form, the CDR3 reads TGTGCCAGCAGCTTAGGGACTGCCAACACAGATACGCAGTATTTT.

This rearrangement joins TRBV4-3 to TRBJ2-1; D call uncertain. Trimming took off 2 bases at V and 13 bases at J, with 15 bases between the two ends. The germline gives CDR1 LGHNA, CDR2 YSLEER. This CDR3 comprises 13 residues. CDR3 nucleotide sequence: TGCGCCAGCAGCCAAACGTATCCTAGTCTACAGTTCTTC. Its translation: CASSQTYPSLQFF.

V is TRBV18 and J is TRBJ2-3; 9 bases are a match to TRBD1. This CDR3 spans 14 amino acids. The ends lost 10 bases at V and 6 bases at J; junction bases unmatched: 11. Looked up from germline, CDR1 is KGHSH and CDR2 is LQKENI. The CDR3 sequence: CATRRGTGLDTQYF. In DNA form, the CDR3 reads TGTGCCACCCGGCGGGGGACAGGGTTGGATACGCAGTATTTT.

This chain uses TRBV25-1 with TRBJ2-2; 7 nucleotides align to TRBD2. The CDR3 consists of 15 residues. From germline, CDR1 is MGHDK and CDR2 SYGVNS. With 1 base clipped from V and 4 bases from J, the junction kept 3 bases outside the gene matches. CDR3 protein: CASSELREGTGELFF. CDR3 nucleotides: TGTGCCAGCAGTGAATTAAGGGAGGGCACCGGGGAGCTGTTTTTT.

The chain employs TRBV5-4 and TRBJ2-4, with no clear D. Germline values: CDR1 SGHNT, CDR2 YYREEE (reference sequence). The CDR3 has 15 amino acids. Trimming removed 4 bases at V and 1 base at J, with 12 bases between. CDR3 nucleotides: TGTGCCAGCAGCGGCGCCTTGGGCGCCAAAAACATTCAGTACTTC. Protein product: CASSGALGAKNIQYF.

The chain combines TRBV2 with TRBJ2-3; 9 nucleotides line up with TRBD2. CDR3 size: 16 residues. The germline V gene encodes CDR1 SNHLY and CDR2 FYNNEI. V shed 5 bases and J 3 bases; nucleotides not matched to a gene: 9. The CDR3 sequence is CASSLDSGGTTDTQYF. CDR3 bases: TGTGCCAGCAGTTTAGATAGCGGGGGTACGACAGATACGCAGTATTTT.

This clone has only a few counts. The chain uses TRBV10-3 and TRBJ1-4, with D tentatively TRBD1 (6 bases). Germline values: CDR1 ENHRY, CDR2 SYGVKD. The CDR3 loop spans 12 amino acids. V lost 8 bases and J 8 bases, leaving 12 bases between the germline ends. CDR3 DNA: TGTGCCATCGGCCAGGGGTACGAAAAACTGTTTTTT. Translated, it gives CAIGQGYEKLFF.

The chain links TRBV4-1 to TRBJ1-2; TRBD1 aligns across 10 bases. This CDR3 contains 18 residues. V lost 4 bases and J lost 4; bases outside the gene matches: 15. Germline values: CDR1 MGHRA, CDR2 YSYEKL. CDR3 DNA sequence: TGCGCCAGCAGCCGTATGACAGGGGGCGACGCGGAGTCCTATGGCTACACCTTC. Its protein product is CASSRMTGGDAESYGYTF.

V gene TRBV14 combines with J gene TRBJ2-1, with unresolved D. The CDR3 sequence is 15 residues long. The ends were cut back, 0 bases at V and 6 bases at J, with 12 bases in the middle. The germline CDR1 and CDR2 sequences are SGHDN and FVKESK. The CDR3 nucleotides are TGTGCCAGCAGCCAAGAGGTAATGGCCTCCAATGAGCAGTTCTTC. Protein product: CASSQEVMASNEQFF.

On this clone: Other DNA sequences in this specimen translate into the identical CDR3. The chain employs TRBV15 and TRBJ2-5; TRBD2 aligns across 13 bases. This CDR3 has 16 residues. The germline V gene encodes CDR1 LNHNV and CDR2 YYDKDF (reference sequence). The ends lost 5 bases at V and 1 base at J; junction bases unmatched: 4. CDR3 bases: TGTGCCACCAGCGGGGGACTAGCGGGGCTCCAAGAGACCCAGTACTTC. Protein product: CATSGGLAGLQETQYF.

This clone occurred a few times. The chain carries TRBV11-2 and TRBJ1-2; 7 bases match TRBD1. CDR1 SGHAT and CDR2 FQNNGV come from the germline V gene. J was trimmed by 6 bases and V by 4 bases; bases with no gene match: 11. The CDR3 has 15 residues. The CDR3 DNA follows: TGTGCCAGCAGCTCCCTAAGGGGGCGCGATCATGGCTACACCTTC. Translation gives CASSSLRGRDHGYTF.

The V call is TRBV29-1, the J call TRBJ2-5; the D is unclear. This CDR3 is built from 11 residues. Germline CDR1 SQVTM, CDR2 ANQGSEA. CDR3 amino acids: CSVSGVETQYF. DNA of the CDR3: TGCAGTGTAAGTGGAGTAGAGACCCAGTACTTC.

V and J are TRBV14 and TRBJ2-7, with 7 positions matching TRBD1. In germline, CDR1 is SGHDN, CDR2 FVKESK. This CDR3 spans 14 amino acids. The J segment lost 1 base and the V segment lost 8 bases, leaving 8 bases of the junction unmatched. This CDR3 is CASPLGTASYEQYV. The CDR3 coding sequence is TGTGCCAGCCCCTTAGGGACAGCTTCCTACGAGCAGTACGTC.